Listed below are T cell receptor beta chains from one sample, sequenced in a study of shared clonotypes between healthy human individuals. TCRdb's copy holds only in-frame clones and misses some; the assay was immunoSEQ multiplex PCR. Of around 2,000,000 clones in the sample, about 94% were seen once. The sequencing input was naive CD8+ T cells sorted from blood. These receptors were collected from a young man in good health. The CDR3 runs from the conserved cysteine through the conserved F or W. The D gene is left open where the match is weak. Some rows have no size entry. The others give once, few or many, or a class for an expanded clone.

TGCGCCAGCAGCCCCCCCCACAATGAGCAGTTCTTC	CASSPPHNEQFF	NA	NA	TRBV10-2	TRBJ2-1
TGTGCCAGCAGTACATTGTACCAAGAGACCCAGTACTTC	CASSTLYQETQYF	NA	NA	TRBV7-6	TRBJ2-5
TGCGCCAGCAGCCAAGTATCCGGGGGGGGCAATCAGCCCCAGCATTTT	CASSQVSGGGNQPQHF	NA	NA	TRBV4-1	TRBJ1-5
TGCGCCAGCAGCTGGGTTATCAGCAATGAGCAGTTCTTC	CASSWVISNEQFF	NA	NA	TRBV5-1	TRBJ2-1
TGTGCCAGCAGTGGCCCAGGGGGCCTGAACACTGAAGCTTTCTTT	CASSGPGGLNTEAFF	NA	TRBD1	TRBV6-1	TRBJ1-1
TGTGCCAGCGCGGCCACAGGGACCTACGAGCAGTACTTC	CASAATGTYEQYF	NA	NA	TRBV7-9	TRBJ2-7
TGTGCCAGCAGCTACGACAGAACCTACGAGCAGTACTTC	CASSYDRTYEQYF	NA	NA	TRBV6-6	TRBJ2-7
TGTGCCCGAGGAACAGGGGTGGGGTACAATGAGCAGTTCTTC	CARGTGVGYNEQFF	NA	TRBD1	TRBV30	TRBJ2-1
TGTGCCATCGCACAGGAGAGGGACTACGAGCAGTACTTC	CAIAQERDYEQYF	NA	NA	TRBV5-4	TRBJ2-7
TGCGCCAGCAGCCAAGATCGGTGGGTTGAGCAGTACTTC	CASSQDRWVEQYF	NA	NA	TRBV4-1	TRBJ2-7
TGTGCCAGCAGTGATTTGGTCTACGAGCAGTACTTC	CASSDLVYEQYF	NA	NA	TRBV2	TRBJ2-7
TGTGCCAGCAGCCTCCCCCGAGAGACCCAGTACTTC	CASSLPRETQYF	NA	NA	TRBV13	TRBJ2-5
TGTGCCAGCAGTCTGATGGGGCCCAAAAACATTCAGTACTTC	CASSLMGPKNIQYF	NA	NA	TRBV5-6	TRBJ2-4
TGTGCCAGCAGCCGGAGTTACAGGGATTTACGTGAAAAACTGTTTTTT	CASSRSYRDLREKLFF	NA	NA	TRBV7-9	TRBJ1-4
TGTGCCAGCAGTTACGCAGGGGTAACAGATACGCAGTATTTT	CASSYAGVTDTQYF	NA	NA	TRBV6-5	TRBJ2-3
TGTGCCAGCAACGGTCCTCGGGGGGCCTCCTACGAGCAGTACTTC	CASNGPRGASYEQYF	once	NA	TRBV28	TRBJ2-7
TGTGCCAGCAAAGCGGGAGTTTATACCGGGGAGCTGTTTTTT	CASKAGVYTGELFF	NA	TRBD2	TRBV13	TRBJ2-2
TGTGCCAGCAGTTACAAACTACACGCGGGCTACGAGCAGTACTTC	CASSYKLHAGYEQYF	NA	NA	TRBV6-5	TRBJ2-7
TGCGCCAGCAGTGATTACGGGACAGGGGCCTACAATGAGCAGTTCTTC	CASSDYGTGAYNEQFF	NA	TRBD1	TRBV10-1	TRBJ2-1
TGTGCCTGGAGTGTATCAGGGGGCACTGAAGCTTTCTTT	CAWSVSGGTEAFF	NA	TRBD1	TRBV30	TRBJ1-1
TGTGCCAGCAGCAAATTTTGGACTAGCGGGCAAGAGACCCAGTACTTC	CASSKFWTSGQETQYF	NA	TRBD2	TRBV28	TRBJ2-5
TGTGCCAGCAGTTTTCCTAACGTCCTCTCTGGAAACACCATATATTTT	CASSFPNVLSGNTIYF	NA	NA	TRBV28	TRBJ1-3
TGTGCCAGCAGCTTCACCTTGTTCGGCAATCAGCCCCAGCATTTT	CASSFTLFGNQPQHF	NA	NA	TRBV2	TRBJ1-5
TGTGCCAGCAGCGGGGAAGGGGGGAGGACTGAAGCTTTCTTT	CASSGEGGRTEAFF	NA	NA	TRBV13	TRBJ1-1
TGCAGCGTTGAAGGGAATAACTATGGCTACACCTTC	CSVEGNNYGYTF	NA	NA	TRBV29-1	TRBJ1-2
TGTGCCAGCAGCCAATCACTAGGGGATACGCAGTATTTT	CASSQSLGDTQYF	NA	NA	TRBV4-2	TRBJ2-3
TGTGCCAGCAGCTTAGTCCTAGCGGGAGATGAAGAGACCCAGTACTTC	CASSLVLAGDEETQYF	NA	TRBD2	TRBV13	TRBJ2-5